This record covers a single T cell receptor beta chain. Sequencing libraries for TCR beta were prepared with iRepertoire HTBI primers and Arm-PCR of CDR3 regions. One entry per CDR3 protein results from TCRdb running MiXCR on the multiplex PCR reads. The table records 400,000 to 550,000 distinct CDR3 sequences, about 15% of them present only once. The entry originates in a study of regulatory T cells in long-lasting Graves disease. Time point specified: newly diagnosed GD, antithyroid drugs for less than 3 months. Following extraction of RNA from PBMCs, that RNA was used to make the TCR library. This same sample was also part of a study on T cells in Graves' hyperthyroidism and ophthalmopathy.

This specimen was peripheral blood mononuclear cells (PBMCs), taken at new diagnosis, from a patient treated with antithyroid drugs. The origin of this receptor is a woman in her thirties with Graves disease.

This CDR3 reads CSAPGGFYEQYF. The CDR3, as DNA: TGCAGTGCCCCAGGGGGCTTTTACGAGCAGTACTTC. The V call is TRBV20-1, the J call TRBJ2-7; 8 nucleotides align to TRBD1. This CDR3 is built from 12 residues. V dropped 6 bases and J dropped 4; count of bases not matched to a gene: 5. Per germline, CDR1 DFQATT and CDR2 SNEGSKA (reference sequence).